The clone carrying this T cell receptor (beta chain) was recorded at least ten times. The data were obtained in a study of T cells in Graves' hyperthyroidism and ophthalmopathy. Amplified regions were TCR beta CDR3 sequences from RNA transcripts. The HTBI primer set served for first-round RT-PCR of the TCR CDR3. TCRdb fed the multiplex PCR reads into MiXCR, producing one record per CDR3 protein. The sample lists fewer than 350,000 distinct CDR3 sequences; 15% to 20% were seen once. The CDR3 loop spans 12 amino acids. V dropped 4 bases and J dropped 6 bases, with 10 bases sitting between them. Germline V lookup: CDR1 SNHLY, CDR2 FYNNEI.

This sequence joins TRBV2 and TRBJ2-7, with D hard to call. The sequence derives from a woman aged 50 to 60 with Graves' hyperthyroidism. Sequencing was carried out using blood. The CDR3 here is CASSVDMFEQYF. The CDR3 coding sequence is TGTGCCAGCAGTGTAGACATGTTCGAGCAGTACTTC.